This TCR beta chain stems from a study of beta chain features in type 1 diabetes. As for the study in general: The study examined roughly 100 million sorted cells across all samples. Regarding the study as a whole: Moderately but significantly shorter TCRB CDR3s were found in Type 1 diabetes patients in all four CD4+ subsets. Overrepresentation of cells with high TCR expression could result from cDNA sequencing. Whether HLA type affects TCRB rearrangement stayed undetermined in the present work.

About this clone itself: As yet, its antigen is unknown.

Sequenced material consisted of expressed TCRB transcripts (all of the isolated RNA was reverse transcribed). TCRdb keeps only in-frame clones here, not all; method: immunoSEQ multiplex PCR. This table holds around 130,000 clones, 9% found once. Germline V CDR1 and CDR2: SEHNR, FQNEAQ (reference sequence). V lost 5 bases, J lost 6 bases, and 14 bases lay in between. The CDR3 spans 14 residues. The clonotype was recovered from a man in his thirties or forties with type 1 diabetes. V is TRBV7-9 and J is TRBJ2-1; D is perhaps TRBD1 (7 bases). The sequenced sample was central memory CD4+ T cells from blood. The CDR3 region is CASSPQGGLNEQFF. CDR3 coding DNA: TGTGCCAGCAGCCCTCAGGGGGGCCTCAATGAGCAGTTCTTC.